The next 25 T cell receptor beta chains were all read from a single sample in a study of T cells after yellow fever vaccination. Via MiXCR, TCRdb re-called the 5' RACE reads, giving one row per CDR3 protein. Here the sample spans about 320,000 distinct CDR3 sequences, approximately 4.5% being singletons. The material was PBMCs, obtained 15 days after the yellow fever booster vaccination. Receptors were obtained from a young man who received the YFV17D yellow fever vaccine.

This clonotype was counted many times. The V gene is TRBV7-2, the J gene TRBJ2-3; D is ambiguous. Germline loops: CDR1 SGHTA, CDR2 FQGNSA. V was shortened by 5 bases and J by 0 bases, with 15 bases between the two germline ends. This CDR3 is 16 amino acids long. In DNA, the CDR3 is TGTGCCAGCAGCCTATTAATATACCTTAGCACAGATACGCAGTATTTT. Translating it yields CASSLLIYLSTDTQYF.

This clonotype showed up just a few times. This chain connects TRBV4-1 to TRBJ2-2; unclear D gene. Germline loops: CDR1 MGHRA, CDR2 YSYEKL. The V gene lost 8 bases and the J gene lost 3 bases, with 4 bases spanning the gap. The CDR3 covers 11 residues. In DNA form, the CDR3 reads TGCGCCAGCGAGGACACCGGGGAGCTGTTTTTT. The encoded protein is CASEDTGELFF.

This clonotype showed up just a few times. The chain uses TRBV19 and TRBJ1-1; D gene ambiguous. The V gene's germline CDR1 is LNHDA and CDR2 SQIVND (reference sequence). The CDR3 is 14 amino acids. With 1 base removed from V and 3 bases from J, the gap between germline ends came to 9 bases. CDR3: CASSIGGRDTEAFF. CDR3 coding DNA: TGTGCCAGTAGTATAGGGGGTAGAGACACTGAAGCTTTCTTT. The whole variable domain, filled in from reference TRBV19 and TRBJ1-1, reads DGGITQSPKYLFRKEGQNVTLSCEQNLNHDAMYWYRQDPGQGLRLIYYSQIVNDFQKGDIAEGYSVSREKKESFPLTVTSAQKNPTAFYLCASSIGGRDTEAFFGQGTRLTVV.

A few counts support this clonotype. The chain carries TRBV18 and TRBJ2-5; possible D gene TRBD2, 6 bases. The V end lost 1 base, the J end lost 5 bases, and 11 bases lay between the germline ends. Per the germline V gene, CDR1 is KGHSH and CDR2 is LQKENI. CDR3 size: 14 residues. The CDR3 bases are TGTGCCAGCTCACCACTGCGGGGTACGGAGACCCAGTACTTC. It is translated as CASSPLRGTETQYF.

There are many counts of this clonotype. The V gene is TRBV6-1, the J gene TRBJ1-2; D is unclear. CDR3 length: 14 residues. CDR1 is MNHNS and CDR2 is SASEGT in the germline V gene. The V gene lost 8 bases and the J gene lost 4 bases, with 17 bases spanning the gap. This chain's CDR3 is CASRLITAVYGYTF. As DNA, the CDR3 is TGTGCCAGCCGCCTCATTACAGCAGTCTATGGCTACACCTTC.

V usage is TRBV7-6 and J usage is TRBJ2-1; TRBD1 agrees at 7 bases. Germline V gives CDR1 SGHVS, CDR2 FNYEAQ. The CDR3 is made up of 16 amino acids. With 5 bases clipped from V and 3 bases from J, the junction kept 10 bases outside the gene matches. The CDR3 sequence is CASSQAPGQNYNEQFF. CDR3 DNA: TGTGCCAGCAGCCAGGCACCGGGACAGAACTACAATGAGCAGTTCTTC.

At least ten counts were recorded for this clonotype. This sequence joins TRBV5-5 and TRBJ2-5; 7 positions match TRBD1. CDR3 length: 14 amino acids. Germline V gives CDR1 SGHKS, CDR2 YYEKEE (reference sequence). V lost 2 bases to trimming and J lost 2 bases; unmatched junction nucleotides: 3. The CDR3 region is CASSFMTGQETQYF. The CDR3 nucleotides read TGTGCCAGCAGCTTTATGACAGGGCAAGAGACCCAGTACTTC.

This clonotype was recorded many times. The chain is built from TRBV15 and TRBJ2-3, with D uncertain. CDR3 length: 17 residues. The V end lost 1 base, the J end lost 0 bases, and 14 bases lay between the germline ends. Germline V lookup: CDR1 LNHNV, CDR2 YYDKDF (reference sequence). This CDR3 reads CATSRAVTASSTDTQYF. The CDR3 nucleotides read TGTGCCACCAGCAGAGCCGTGACGGCGTCTAGCACAGATACGCAGTATTTT.

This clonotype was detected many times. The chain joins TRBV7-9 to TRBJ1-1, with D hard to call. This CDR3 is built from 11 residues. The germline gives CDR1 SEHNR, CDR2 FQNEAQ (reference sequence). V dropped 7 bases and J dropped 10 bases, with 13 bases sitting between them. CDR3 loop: CASTGGRGAFF. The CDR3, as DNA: TGTGCCAGCACCGGCGGGCGGGGAGCTTTCTTT.

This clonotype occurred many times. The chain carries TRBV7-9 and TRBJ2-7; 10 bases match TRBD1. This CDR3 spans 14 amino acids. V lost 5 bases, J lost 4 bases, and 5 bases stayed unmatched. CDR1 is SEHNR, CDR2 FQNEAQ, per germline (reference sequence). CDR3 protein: CASSDRDRGYEQYF. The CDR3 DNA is TGTGCCAGCAGCGACCGGGACAGGGGATACGAGCAGTACTTC.

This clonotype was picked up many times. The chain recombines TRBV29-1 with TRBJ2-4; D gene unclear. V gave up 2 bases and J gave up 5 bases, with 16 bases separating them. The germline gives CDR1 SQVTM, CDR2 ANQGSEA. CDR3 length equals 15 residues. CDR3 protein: CSVEMSGREQNIQYF. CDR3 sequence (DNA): TGCAGCGTTGAAATGTCCGGCAGAGAACAAAACATTCAGTACTTC.

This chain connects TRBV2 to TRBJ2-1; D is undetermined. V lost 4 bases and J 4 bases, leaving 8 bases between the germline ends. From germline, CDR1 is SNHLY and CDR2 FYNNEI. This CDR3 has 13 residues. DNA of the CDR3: TGTGCCAGCAGTGTACTCGGATACAATGAGCAGTTCTTC. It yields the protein CASSVLGYNEQFF. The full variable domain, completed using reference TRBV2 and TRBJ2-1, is EPEVTQTPSHQVTQMGQEVILRCVPISNHLYFYWYRQILGQKVEFLVSFYNNEISEKSEIFDDQFSVERPDGSNFTLKIRSTKLEDSAMYFCASSVLGYNEQFFGPGTRLTVL.

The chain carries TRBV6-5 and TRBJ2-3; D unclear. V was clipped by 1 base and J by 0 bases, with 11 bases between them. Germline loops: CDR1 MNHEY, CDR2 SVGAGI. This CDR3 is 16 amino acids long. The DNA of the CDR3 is TGTGCCAGCAGTTACTTCTTCACATCTAGCACAGATACGCAGTATTTT. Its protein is CASSYFFTSSTDTQYF.

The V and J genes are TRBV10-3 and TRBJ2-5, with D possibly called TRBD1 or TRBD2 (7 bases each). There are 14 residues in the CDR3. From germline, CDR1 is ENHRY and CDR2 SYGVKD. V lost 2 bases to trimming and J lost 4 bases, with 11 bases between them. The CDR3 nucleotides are TGTGCCATCAGTGAGGGCAGGGGGGGAGAGACCCAGTACTTC. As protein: CAISEGRGGETQYF.

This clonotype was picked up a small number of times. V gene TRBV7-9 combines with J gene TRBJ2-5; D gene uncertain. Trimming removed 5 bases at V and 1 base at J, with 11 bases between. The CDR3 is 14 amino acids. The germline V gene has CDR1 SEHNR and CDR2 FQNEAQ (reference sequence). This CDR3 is CASSGSWGQETQYF. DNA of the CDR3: TGTGCCAGCAGCGGGTCCTGGGGCCAAGAGACCCAGTACTTC.

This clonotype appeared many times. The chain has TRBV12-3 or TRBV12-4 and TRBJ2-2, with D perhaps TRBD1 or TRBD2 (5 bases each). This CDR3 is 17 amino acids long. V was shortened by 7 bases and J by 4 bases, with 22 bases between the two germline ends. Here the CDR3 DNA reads TGTGCCAGCACTCTCCTCCACGGGGCAGATTCCACCGGGGAGCTGTTTTTT. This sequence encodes CASTLLHGADSTGELFF.

The CDR3 spells CAISGTDQRGSHYNEQFF. The CDR3 region has the DNA TGTGCCATCTCCGGGACAGACCAGCGGGGGTCTCACTACAATGAGCAGTTCTTC. The gene calls are TRBV12-3 or TRBV12-4 and TRBJ2-1; D possibly corresponds to TRBD2 (8 bases). The CDR3 loop spans 18 amino acids. The V and J ends lost 10 bases and 3 bases respectively, with 28 bases between them.

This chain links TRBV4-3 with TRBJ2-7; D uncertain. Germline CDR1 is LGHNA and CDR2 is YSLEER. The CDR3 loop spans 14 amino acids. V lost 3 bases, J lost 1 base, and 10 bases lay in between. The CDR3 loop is CASSQSRTSYEQYF. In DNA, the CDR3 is TGCGCCAGCAGCCAGTCCAGGACGTCCTACGAGCAGTACTTC.

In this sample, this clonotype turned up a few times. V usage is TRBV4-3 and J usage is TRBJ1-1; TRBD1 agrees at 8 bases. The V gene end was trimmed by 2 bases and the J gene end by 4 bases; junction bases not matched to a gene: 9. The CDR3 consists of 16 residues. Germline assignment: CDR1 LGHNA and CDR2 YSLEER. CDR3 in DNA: TGCGCCAGCAGCCAAAGACTCGGACAGGGTGTCACTGAAGCTTTCTTT. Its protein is CASSQRLGQGVTEAFF.

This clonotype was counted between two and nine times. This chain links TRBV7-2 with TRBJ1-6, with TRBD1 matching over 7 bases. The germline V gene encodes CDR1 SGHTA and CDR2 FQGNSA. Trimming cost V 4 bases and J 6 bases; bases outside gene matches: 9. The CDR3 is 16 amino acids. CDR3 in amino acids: CASSSGTAHFNSPLHF. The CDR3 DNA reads TGTGCCAGCAGCTCAGGGACAGCGCACTTTAATTCACCCCTCCACTTT.

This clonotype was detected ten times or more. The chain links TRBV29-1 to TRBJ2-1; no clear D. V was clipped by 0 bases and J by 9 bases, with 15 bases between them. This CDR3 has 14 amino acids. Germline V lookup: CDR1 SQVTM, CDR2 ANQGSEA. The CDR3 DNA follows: TGCAGCGTTGAAGAAATGCTTGTAGGGCCTGAGCAGTTCTTC. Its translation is CSVEEMLVGPEQFF.

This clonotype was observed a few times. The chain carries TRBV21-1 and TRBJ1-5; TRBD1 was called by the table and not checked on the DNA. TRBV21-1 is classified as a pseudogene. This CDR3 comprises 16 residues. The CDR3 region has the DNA TGTGCCAGCAGCAAAAGTGACAGATTCGTGAATCAGCCCCAGCATTTT. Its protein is CASSKSDRFVNQPQHF.

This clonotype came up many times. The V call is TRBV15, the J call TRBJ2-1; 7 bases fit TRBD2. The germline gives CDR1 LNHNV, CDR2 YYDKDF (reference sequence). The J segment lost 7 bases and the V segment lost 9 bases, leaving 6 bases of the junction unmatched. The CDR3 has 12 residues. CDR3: CATRGLSNEQFF. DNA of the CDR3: TGTGCCACGCGGGGGTTGTCAAATGAGCAGTTCTTC.

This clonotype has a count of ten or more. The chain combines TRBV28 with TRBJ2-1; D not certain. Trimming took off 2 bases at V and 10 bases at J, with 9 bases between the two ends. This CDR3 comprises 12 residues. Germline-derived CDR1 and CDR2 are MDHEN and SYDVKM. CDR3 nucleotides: TGTGCCAGCAGTTTACTGGGAAAGGAGCAGTTCTTC. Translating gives CASSLLGKEQFF.

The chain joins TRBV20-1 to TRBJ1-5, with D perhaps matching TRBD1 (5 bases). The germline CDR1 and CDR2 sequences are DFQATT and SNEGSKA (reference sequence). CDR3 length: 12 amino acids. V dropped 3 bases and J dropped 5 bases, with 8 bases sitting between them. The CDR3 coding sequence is TGCAGTGCTAGCAGGGACTATCAGCCCCAGCATTTT. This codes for CSASRDYQPQHF.